The table lists the clone carrying this T cell receptor delta chain with many counts. A single base is all that separates this from a far larger clone, so a read error is likely. Within the sample, other DNA sequences also encode this same CDR3. The CDR3 runs to 15 residues. In germline, CDR1 is GEAIGNYY, CDR2 EKD. These data originate in a study of γδ T cells in repeated Plasmodium falciparum infection. Bulk repertoires came from Vgamma9/Vdelta2+ or Vdelta2-negative gammadelta T cells flow-sorted from PBMC. TCRdb re-analyzed the multiplex PCR reads via CATT. The sample has 75,000 to 95,000 delta-chain clones, roughly 0.98% seen once.

The origin of this receptor is a pool of human donors (malaria-infected and uninfected, not separated). The V and J genes are TRDV2 and TRDJ1; D might be TRDD3 (6 bases). Here the J gene was assigned by germline matching of the DNA, as TCRdb has none. The sequencing sample was made of gamma-delta T cells from blood. CDR3: CACDTQDTLTDKLIF. The CDR3 DNA reads as TGCGCCTGTGACACTCAGGATACTCTCACCGATAAACTCATCTTT.